This TCR beta chain originates from a study of CXCR3 chemokines and chemotherapy response in bladder cancer (dated by TCRdb to 2022 to 2024). About the investigation overall: The study set out to examine whether the activity of the CXCR3 chemokine system within tumors predicted response to chemotherapy in human bladder cancer.

The germline V gene (reference sequence) provides CDR1 LNHDA and CDR2 SQIVND. The CDR3 covers 14 residues, taking in both the cysteine and the phenylalanine. The kept DNA is CDR3 alone, 42 bases in frame from the first base. Trimming at the junction amounts to 6 bases on V and 4 bases on J, and the germline ends lie 15 bases apart. Library construction relied on PCR. TCRdb records Illumina HiSeq 2500 as the sequencer. TCRdb's own reprocessing of the public reads used fastp at Q25 and MiXCR and kept productive beta chains. Under each unique CDR3 protein, matching rows form one entry showing the most common genes and DNA. This sample is represented by fewer than 4,500 distinct CDR3 sequences; about 24% of them were singletons. Roughly 15% of the sample is in the top ten clones. This clonotype qualifies as large (0.1 to 1%). Its antigen specificity is not known. It has no much larger one-base neighbor in the sample; base qualities were not kept.

The receptor was derived from a human donor with bladder cancer that did not respond to neoadjuvant chemotherapy. The biological material was taken from a patient whose treatment included neoadjuvant chemotherapy. This receptor chain uses TRBV19 and TRBJ1-2, with the D gene call left open. The CDR3 has the sequence CASRHGRQLYGYTF. The sequence in DNA is TGTGCCAGTAGACATGGGCGGCAGCTCTATGGCTACACCTTC.